These T cell receptor beta chains were read from a single sample in a study of CD8+CD57+ T cells in acquired aplastic anemia. Using its own MiXCR run on the reads, TCRdb lists one record per CDR3 protein. Of approximately 150,000 distinct CDR3 sequences detected, 45% to 55% appear once; the ten largest clones hold more than 0.95%. The sample taken for sequencing was sorted CD4+, CD8+, or CD8+CD57+ T cells (not recorded which) from PBMCs. These receptors were obtained from a human donor with aplastic anemia. Each CDR3 is given with its conserved first and last residue. A D gene is named only where the DNA matches it firmly. Only part of the rows carry a size: once, few, many, or a class if the clone is expanded.

V: TRBV7-8
J: TRBJ1-5
size: -
D: -
CDR3: CASSFGGGGYEHF
DNA: TGTGCCAGCAGCTTCGGCGGCGGGGGCTACGAGCATTTT

V: TRBV25-1
J: TRBJ2-3
size: -
D: -
CDR3: CASSEDSGWSADTQYF
DNA: TGTGCCAGCAGTGAAGACAGTGGATGGAGTGCAGATACGCAGTATTTT

V: TRBV19
J: TRBJ1-4
size: many
D: -
CDR3: CASSTHRAKLFF
DNA: TGTGCCAGTAGTACCCACAGGGCCAAACTGTTTTTT

V: TRBV9
J: TRBJ1-6
size: -
D: -
CDR3: CASSPSPLHF
DNA: TGTGCCAGCTCACCATCACCCCTCCACTTT

V: TRBV5-6
J: TRBJ1-5
size: few
D: -
CDR3: CASSLGGASNQPQHF
DNA: TGTGCCAGCAGCTTGGGGGGGGCAAGCAATCAGCCCCAGCATTTT

V: TRBV6-2/TRBV6-3
J: TRBJ1-1
size: many
D: -
CDR3: CASTADIQWAEAFF
DNA: TGTGCCAGCACCGCCGACATTCAATGGGCTGAAGCTTTCTTT

V: TRBV5-1
J: TRBJ1-2
size: many
D: TRBD1
CDR3: CASSSDRVDYGYTF
DNA: TGCGCCAGCAGCTCGGACAGGGTCGACTATGGCTACACCTTC

V: TRBV2
J: TRBJ2-7
size: -
D: -
CDR3: CASGGQSSYEQYF
DNA: TGTGCCAGCGGGGGCCAGAGCTCCTACGAGCAGTACTTC

V: TRBV2
J: TRBJ2-7
size: -
D: -
CDR3: CASRTLWEQYF
DNA: TGTGCCAGCAGGACCCTCTGGGAGCAGTACTTC

V: TRBV2
J: TRBJ2-5
size: -
D: -
CDR3: CASIWQIQETQYF
DNA: TGTGCCAGCATTTGGCAAATCCAAGAGACCCAGTACTTC

V: TRBV25-1
J: TRBJ2-7
size: -
D: -
CDR3: CASSEFTGAGEQYF
DNA: TGTGCCAGCAGTGAATTCACAGGGGCGGGGGAGCAGTACTTC

V: TRBV19
J: TRBJ2-3
size: -
D: TRBD2
CDR3: CASSSGANLDTQYF
DNA: TGTGCCAGCAGTAGCGGGGCTAACTTGGATACGCAGTATTTT

V: TRBV14
J: TRBJ2-7
size: many
D: -
CDR3: CASSQVRDRKYEQYF
DNA: TGTGCCAGCAGCCAAGTAAGGGATCGGAAATACGAGCAGTACTTC

V: TRBV7-6
J: TRBJ2-5
size: -
D: -
CDR3: CASSLAVAISETQYF
DNA: TGTGCCAGCAGCTTAGCCGTGGCTATCAGTGAGACCCAGTACTTC

V: TRBV6-1
J: TRBJ1-2
size: -
D: -
CDR3: CASTIGGNYGYTF
DNA: TGTGCCAGCACAATTGGAGGGAACTATGGCTACACCTTC

V: TRBV9
J: TRBJ1-6
size: -
D: TRBD1
CDR3: CASSVYGTENNSPLHF
DNA: TGTGCCAGCAGCGTTTATGGGACAGAAAATAATTCACCCCTCCACTTT

V: TRBV4-1
J: TRBJ1-1
size: many
D: TRBD1
CDR3: CASSQDEGAMTEAFF
DNA: TGCGCCAGCAGCCAAGACGAGGGGGCGATGACTGAAGCTTTCTTT

V: TRBV6-1
J: TRBJ2-2
size: many
D: -
CDR3: CASSFGGAVTGELFF
DNA: TGTGCCAGCAGCTTCGGTGGGGCCGTTACCGGGGAGCTGTTTTTT

V: TRBV20-1
J: TRBJ1-1
size: -
D: TRBD1
CDR3: CSARDSLNTEAFF
DNA: TGCAGTGCCCGGGACAGTTTGAACACTGAAGCTTTCTTT

V: TRBV24-1
J: TRBJ2-1
size: -
D: -
CDR3: CATSDMTASSYNEQFF
DNA: TGTGCCACCAGTGATATGACAGCAAGCTCCTACAATGAGCAGTTCTTC

V: TRBV29-1
J: TRBJ2-1
size: -
D: TRBD2
CDR3: CSVDWRGLAGEQFF
DNA: TGCAGCGTTGATTGGAGGGGACTAGCGGGGGAGCAGTTCTTC

V: TRBV5-1
J: TRBJ1-4
size: -
D: -
CDR3: CSSSLGAGEKLFF
DNA: TGCTCTAGCAGCTTGGGGGCCGGGGAAAAACTGTTTTTT

V: TRBV14
J: TRBJ2-1
size: many
D: -
CDR3: CASSQTFNEQFF
DNA: TGTGCCAGCAGCCAAACCTTCAATGAGCAGTTCTTC

V: TRBV20-1
J: TRBJ1-2
size: -
D: -
CDR3: CSAMSQEFYGYTF
DNA: TGCAGTGCTATGTCACAGGAGTTCTATGGCTACACCTTC

V: TRBV12-3/TRBV12-4
J: TRBJ1-1
size: many
D: -
CDR3: CASSPSGRGTEAFF
DNA: TGTGCCAGCAGTCCATCAGGGCGCGGCACTGAAGCTTTCTTT

V: TRBV20-1
J: TRBJ2-7
size: -
D: -
CDR3: CSARPRGESSYEQYF
DNA: TGCAGTGCTAGACCGCGAGGGGAGAGCTCCTACGAGCAGTACTTC

V: TRBV2
J: TRBJ2-2
size: many
D: -
CDR3: CASSAAGAKNTGELFF
DNA: TGTGCCAGCAGTGCGGCGGGGGCCAAGAACACCGGGGAGCTGTTTTTT

V: TRBV6-1
J: TRBJ1-5
size: many
D: -
CDR3: CASSTPGEPQHF
DNA: TGTGCCAGCAGTACCCCCGGTGAGCCCCAGCATTTT

V: TRBV7-2
J: TRBJ1-4
size: many
D: -
CDR3: CASSVSGARREKLFF
DNA: TGTGCCAGCAGCGTTTCCGGGGCGCGCCGCGAAAAACTGTTTTTT

V: TRBV20-1
J: TRBJ2-7
size: few
D: -
CDR3: CSARDSGRYHEQYF
DNA: TGCAGTGCTAGAGACTCGGGACGGTACCACGAGCAGTACTTC

V: TRBV2
J: TRBJ2-3
size: -
D: -
CDR3: CASSQDSDTQYF
DNA: TGTGCCAGCAGCCAAGACTCTGATACGCAGTATTTT